Reported below is one T cell receptor beta chain. Its antigen is as yet unknown. V lost 1 base, J lost 3 bases, and 10 bases lay in between. The CDR3 is 15 amino acids. Germline CDR1 LGHDT, CDR2 YNNKEL (reference sequence). This record belongs to a study of T cells in Graves' hyperthyroidism and ophthalmopathy. Study-level findings and limits: Also found in blood were most expanded thyroid clonotypes above 0.001.

The CDR3 regions of TCR beta were amplified from RNA transcripts. A set of HTBI primers served as the primers for a first-round RT-PCR of the TCR CDR3. TCRdb re-analysed the multiplex PCR reads in MiXCR, keeping a single row per CDR3 protein. The sample records more than 300,000 distinct CDR3 sequences, approximately 14% being singletons. This TCR was sampled from an older woman with Graves' hyperthyroidism. The sequenced material came from blood. The chain couples TRBV3-1 to TRBJ2-1; the D is unclear. CDR3 bases: TGTGCCAGCAGCCAAGCCCCCCACTACTACAATGAGCAGTTCTTC. This codes for CASSQAPHYYNEQFF.